The 30 T cell receptor beta chains below all came from one sample that was sequenced in a study of OX40 agonist ivuxolimab in advanced cancers. TCRdb keeps only in-frame clones here, not all; method: immunoSEQ multiplex PCR. The sample lists 99,000 or so clones; less than 95% were seen once. This sample comprised CD4+ or CD8+ T cells sorted from blood, obtained in a trial of the OX40 agonist ivuxolimab. These receptors came from an adult with an advanced solid tumor such as melanoma, head and neck, liver or kidney cancer.

This clone was counted once. The chain couples TRBV7-9 to TRBJ2-7; the match to TRBD1 covers 9 bases. Germline loops: CDR1 SEHNR, CDR2 FQNEAQ (reference sequence). The trim removed 4 bases at V and 0 bases at J, leaving 10 bases unmatched. This CDR3 is built from 17 residues. The CDR3 DNA reads as TGTGCCAGCAGCTCGGGACAGGGCTCATCGTTCTCCTACGAGCAGTACTTC. It translates to CASSSGQGSSFSYEQYF.

This chain uses TRBV19 with TRBJ1-5; 8 bases line up with TRBD1. From germline, CDR1 is LNHDA and CDR2 SQIVND (reference sequence). V gave up 1 base and J gave up 2 bases; unmatched junction bases: 1. The CDR3 sequence is 15 residues long. This CDR3 reads CASSIAGQGNQPQHF. Written as DNA, the CDR3 is TGTGCCAGTAGTATAGCGGGACAGGGCAATCAGCCCCAGCATTTT.

The chain combines TRBV4-3 with TRBJ1-5; a weak D match, TRBD1 (6 bases). The V gene's germline CDR1 is LGHNA and CDR2 YSLEER. With 1 base removed from V and 1 base from J, the gap between germline ends came to 14 bases. The CDR3 totals 17 residues. DNA of the CDR3: TGCGCCAGCAGCCAAGGTTTAGGGGGGCTGAGCAATCAGCCCCAGCATTTT. It is translated as CASSQGLGGLSNQPQHF.

The V and J genes are TRBV10-2 and TRBJ2-7; D is possibly TRBD1 or TRBD2 (6 bases each). The V gene's germline CDR1 is WSHSY and CDR2 SAAADI. Trimming removed 6 bases at V and 2 bases at J, with 11 bases between. This CDR3 has 13 residues. CDR3 amino acids: CASRVRGAYEQYF. The CDR3 DNA sequence: TGCGCCAGCAGGGTGAGGGGGGCCTACGAGCAGTACTTC.

CDR3 loop: CASSQGRRKETQYF. CDR3 sequence (DNA): TGTGCCAGCAGCCAGGGACGTAGAAAAGAGACCCAGTACTTC. The gene calls are TRBV6-6 and TRBJ2-5; D tentatively fits TRBD1 or TRBD2 (5 bases each). Trimming stripped 6 bases from V and 3 bases from J, with 14 bases between. The CDR3 length is 14 residues. CDR1 is MNHNY and CDR2 is SVGAGI in the germline V gene (reference sequence).

This clone was seen only a few times. This rearrangement joins TRBV5-4 to TRBJ1-2; D remains ambiguous. CDR1 is SGHNT, CDR2 YYREEE, per germline (reference sequence). V was clipped by 3 bases and J by 7 bases, with 10 bases between them. The CDR3 has 12 residues. CDR3 region: CASSSGPGGYTF. CDR3 DNA: TGTGCCAGCAGCTCCGGACCTGGTGGCTACACCTTC.

V gene TRBV7-2 combines with J gene TRBJ1-1; a possible D gene is TRBD1 (5 bases). CDR3 length: 15 amino acids. V was clipped by 5 bases and J by 4 bases, with 17 bases between them. The V gene's germline CDR1 is SGHTA and CDR2 FQGNSA. CDR3 sequence (DNA): TGTGCCAGCAGCCTCCTTGCGGGGGGATCCACTGAAGCTTTCTTT. It translates to CASSLLAGGSTEAFF.

V is TRBV5-1 and J is TRBJ2-7; a weak D match, TRBD2 (5 bases). The CDR3 length is 15 residues. V was cut by 4 bases and J by 6 bases, with 20 bases left in between. CDR1 is SGHRS, CDR2 YFSETQ, per germline. The DNA for the CDR3 is TGCGCCAGCAGCCCGAACGGGTATCAAGCGGCCGAGCAGTACTTC. This translates into CASSPNGYQAAEQYF.

V gene TRBV2 combines with J gene TRBJ1-1; 7 bases line up with TRBD1. In germline, CDR1 is SNHLY, CDR2 FYNNEI. Trimming at V came to 3 bases and at J to 9 bases, leaving 4 bases not matched to a gene. The CDR3 is 12 amino acids. DNA for the CDR3: TGTGCCAGCAGTGATAGACAGGGTCAAGCTTTCTTT. It codes for CASSDRQGQAFF.

The chain links TRBV7-2 to TRBJ2-7; TRBD2 might be the D (5 bases). The CDR3 covers 14 residues. Trimming took 1 base from V and 5 from J, leaving 12 bases between them. Per germline, CDR1 SGHTA and CDR2 FQGNSA. CDR3 sequence reads: CASSLVTGSHEQYF. The CDR3 nucleotides read TGTGCCAGCAGCTTAGTAACGGGATCCCACGAGCAGTACTTC.

A word on this clone: An end of the junction differs from the germline gene, which may be a read error. The chain couples TRBV10-3 to TRBJ2-7, with D unclear. The CDR3 extends over 15 amino acids. Germline-derived CDR1 and CDR2 are ENHRY and SYGVKD. CDR3 nucleotide sequence: TGTGCCAGCAGTTACTCTGGTGGGATCTCCTACGAGCAGTACTTC. Translating it yields CASSYSGGISYEQYF.

The chain recombines TRBV19 with TRBJ1-5; 8 bases fit TRBD1. V lost 5 bases and J lost 7; bases outside the gene matches: 13. The CDR3 consists of 16 residues. CDR1 is LNHDA and CDR2 is SQIVND in the germline V gene (reference sequence). As DNA, the CDR3 is TGTGCCAGTAGTCTCAGACAGGGGAGGACGGCCCAGCCCCAGCATTTT. It codes for CASSLRQGRTAQPQHF.

The chain is built from TRBV7-8 and TRBJ1-2; D ambiguous. CDR3 length: 14 amino acids. CDR1 and CDR2 from the germline V gene are SGHVS and FQNEAQ. Trimming left V 1 base short and J 0 bases short, with 6 bases between. The chain's CDR3 is CASSLVGPNYGYTF. The CDR3 DNA reads TGTGCCAGCAGCTTAGTTGGGCCTAACTATGGCTACACCTTC.

This clone is a singleton in its sample. The V and J genes are TRBV6-5 and TRBJ1-3, with D uncertain. Trimming left V 7 bases short and J 4 bases short, with 5 bases between. The CDR3 sequence is 11 residues long. The germline V gene has CDR1 MNHEY and CDR2 SVGAGI. CDR3 sequence (DNA): TGTGCCAGCAACAAGGGAAACACCATATATTTT. Translated, it gives CASNKGNTIYF.

CDR3 sequence (DNA): TGTGCCAGCAGCGTTTCCGGGACAGGTGGGGGGCCCCAGCATTTT. Its translation: CASSVSGTGGGPQHF. The gene calls are TRBV9 and TRBJ1-5; 8 bases match TRBD1. Germline V gene lookup returns CDR1 SGDLS and CDR2 YYNGEE. V shed 2 bases and J 9 bases; nucleotides not matched to a gene: 10. This CDR3 is 15 amino acids long.

This clone was recorded once. V and J are TRBV27 and TRBJ1-6; 8 nucleotides match TRBD1. V gave up 9 bases and J gave up 6 bases; unmatched junction bases: 4. Germline-derived CDR1 and CDR2 are MNHEY and SMNVEV (reference sequence). This CDR3 comprises 13 residues. The CDR3 spells CASGQGFNSPLHF. The CDR3 nucleotides are TGTGCCAGTGGACAGGGCTTTAATTCACCCCTCCACTTT.

This chain links TRBV6-4 with TRBJ1-1, with D unclear. The CDR3 extends over 13 amino acids. Per the germline V gene, CDR1 is MRHNA and CDR2 is SNTAGT. V gave up 4 bases and J gave up 1 base, with 7 bases separating them. The CDR3 region is CASSVIPNTEAFF. CDR3 nucleotide sequence: TGTGCCAGCAGTGTTATTCCGAACACTGAAGCTTTCTTT.

The chain employs TRBV7-2 and TRBJ1-1; D gene ambiguous. Germline-derived CDR1 and CDR2 are SGHTA and FQGNSA. The CDR3 totals 13 residues. The V end lost 3 bases, the J end lost 1 base, and 6 bases lay between the germline ends. The DNA for the CDR3 is TGTGCCAGCAGCTTGTTTCAGAACACTGAAGCTTTCTTT. Its protein is CASSLFQNTEAFF.

The chain combines TRBV4-3 with TRBJ2-3; TRBD2 matches at 10 bases. There are 16 residues in the CDR3. The V and J ends lost 5 bases and 7 bases, in that order; junction bases with no gene match: 12. Germline V gene lookup returns CDR1 LGHNA and CDR2 YSLEER. CDR3 loop: CASSFLAGEIGNTQYF. The CDR3 nucleotides are TGCGCCAGCAGCTTTCTAGCGGGGGAGATTGGGAATACGCAGTATTTT.

V gene TRBV15 combines with J gene TRBJ1-2, with D uncertain. This CDR3 spans 12 amino acids. CDR1 LNHNV and CDR2 YYDKDF come from the germline V gene (reference sequence). Between the trimmed V and J ends, which lost 0 bases and 7 bases, there was a span of 6 bases. CDR3 sequence reads: CATSRDLRGYTF. CDR3 DNA sequence: TGTGCCACCAGCAGAGATCTTCGTGGCTACACCTTC.

The rearrangement uses TRBV9 and TRBJ2-1, with a tentative D call TRBD1 (5 bases). The CDR3 is 14 residues long. Trimming took 2 bases from V and 7 from J, leaving 13 bases between them. Germline CDR1 is SGDLS and CDR2 is YYNGEE. The CDR3 here is CASSVSPRENEQFF. The CDR3 region has the DNA TGTGCCAGCAGCGTGTCGCCCAGGGAAAATGAGCAGTTCTTC.

The chain links TRBV7-3 to TRBJ1-1, with a tentative D call TRBD1 (6 bases). The ends were cut back, 5 bases at V and 9 bases at J, with 19 bases in the middle. The CDR3 totals 14 residues. The germline V gene encodes CDR1 SGHTA and CDR2 FQGTGA. In DNA form, the CDR3 reads TGTGCCAGCAGCCCCGTTGGACAGACTGACCAAGCTTTCTTT. This sequence encodes CASSPVGQTDQAFF.

The genes are TRBV7-2 and TRBJ1-3; D not resolved. V lost 5 bases and J lost 0, with 11 bases in between. Germline-derived CDR1 and CDR2 are SGHTA and FQGNSA. This CDR3 has 15 amino acids. CDR3 loop: CASSPLAVSGNTIYF. The CDR3 bases are TGTGCCAGCAGCCCTTTGGCAGTCTCTGGAAACACCATATATTTT.

The V gene is TRBV19, the J gene TRBJ2-6; tentatively, D is TRBD2 (5 bases). This CDR3 is 17 amino acids long. Deletions cut 5 bases from V and 0 bases from J, with 14 bases between. Germline V gives CDR1 LNHDA, CDR2 SQIVND (reference sequence). The CDR3 sequence: CASSFHGLVSGANVLTF. For the CDR3, the DNA is TGTGCCAGTAGTTTCCACGGACTCGTCTCTGGGGCCAACGTCCTGACTTTC.

This clone was seen a handful of times. CDR3 nucleotides: TGTGCCAGCAGGAAGACAGACGTGTACACTGAAGCTTTCTTT. Translation gives CASRKTDVYTEAFF. The chain links TRBV28 to TRBJ1-1, with a tentative D call TRBD1 (5 bases). The CDR3 spans 14 residues. The ends were cut back, 6 bases at V and 3 bases at J, with 14 bases in the middle. The germline CDR1 and CDR2 sequences are MDHEN and SYDVKM.

The chain uses TRBV28 and TRBJ2-7, with no clear D. The germline V gene encodes CDR1 MDHEN and CDR2 SYDVKM. The CDR3 length is 12 residues. V was shortened by 8 bases and J by 7 bases, with 15 bases between the two germline ends. The chain's CDR3 is CASRTGRSEQYF. The CDR3 DNA follows: TGTGCCAGCCGCACCGGACGATCGGAGCAGTACTTC.

V gene TRBV4-3 combines with J gene TRBJ2-5, with D possibly matching TRBD2 (5 bases). Trimming stripped 0 bases from V and 5 bases from J, with 13 bases between. The CDR3 extends over 15 amino acids. Per germline, CDR1 LGHNA and CDR2 YSLEER. DNA for the CDR3: TGCGCCAGCAGCCAAGATAATCGGGGTAGGGAGACCCAGTACTTC. It yields the protein CASSQDNRGRETQYF.

This chain uses TRBV27 with TRBJ1-2; a weak D match, TRBD1 (5 bases). The CDR3 runs 17 residues. V dropped 4 bases and J dropped 3 bases, with 21 bases sitting between them. Germline values: CDR1 MNHEY, CDR2 SMNVEV (reference sequence). The CDR3 DNA follows: TGTGCCAGCAGTTCATGGGGGGGAGGCCAAAGCGACTATGGCTACACCTTC. It specifies CASSSWGGGQSDYGYTF.

This chain connects TRBV6-1 to TRBJ1-1; no clear D. This CDR3 comprises 13 residues. CDR1 MNHNS and CDR2 SASEGT come from the germline V gene. V was shortened by 6 bases and J by 3 bases, with 11 bases between the two germline ends. As DNA, the CDR3 is TGTGCCAGCAGCGTAACACAAGACACTGAAGCTTTCTTT. Protein product: CASSVTQDTEAFF.

This chain links TRBV7-2 with TRBJ2-3; 8 bases line up with TRBD2. The CDR3 runs 15 residues. The trim removed 5 bases at V and 4 bases at J, leaving 8 bases unmatched. Germline V CDR1 and CDR2: SGHTA, FQGNSA. The CDR3 nucleotides are TGTGCCAGCAGCCGGGCAGCGGGAGTCGCAGATACGCAGTATTTT. Translating it yields CASSRAAGVADTQYF.